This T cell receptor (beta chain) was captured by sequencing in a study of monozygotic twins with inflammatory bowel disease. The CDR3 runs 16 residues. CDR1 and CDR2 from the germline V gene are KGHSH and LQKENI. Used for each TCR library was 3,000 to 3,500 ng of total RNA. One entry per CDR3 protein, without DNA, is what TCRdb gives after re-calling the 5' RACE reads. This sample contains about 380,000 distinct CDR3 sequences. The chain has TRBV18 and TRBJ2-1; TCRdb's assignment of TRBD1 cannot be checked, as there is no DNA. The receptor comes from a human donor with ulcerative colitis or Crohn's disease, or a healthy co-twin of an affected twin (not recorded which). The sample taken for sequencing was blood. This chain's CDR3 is CASSPASGGGTNEQFF. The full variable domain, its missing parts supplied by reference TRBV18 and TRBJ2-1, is NAGVMQNPRHLVRRRGQEARLRCSPMKGHSHVYWYRQLPEEGLKFMVYLQKENIIDESGMPKERFSAEFPKEGPSILRIQQVVRGDSAAYFCASSPASGGGTNEQFFGPGTRLTVL.